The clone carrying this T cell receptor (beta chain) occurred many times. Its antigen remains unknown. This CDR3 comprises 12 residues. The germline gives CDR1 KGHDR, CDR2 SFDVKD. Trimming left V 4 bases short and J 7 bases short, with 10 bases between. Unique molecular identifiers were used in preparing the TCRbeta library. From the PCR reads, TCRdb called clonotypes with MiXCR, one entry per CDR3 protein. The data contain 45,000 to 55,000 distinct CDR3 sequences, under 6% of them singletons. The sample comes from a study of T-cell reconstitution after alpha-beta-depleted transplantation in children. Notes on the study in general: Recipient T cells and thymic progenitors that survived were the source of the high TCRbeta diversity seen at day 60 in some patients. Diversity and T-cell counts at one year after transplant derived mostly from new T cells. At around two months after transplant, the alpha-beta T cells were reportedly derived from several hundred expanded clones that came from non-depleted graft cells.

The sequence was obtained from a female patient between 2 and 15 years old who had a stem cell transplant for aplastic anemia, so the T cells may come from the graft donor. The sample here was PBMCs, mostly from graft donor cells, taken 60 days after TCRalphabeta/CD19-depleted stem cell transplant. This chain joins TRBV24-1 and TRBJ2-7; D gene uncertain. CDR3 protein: CATSEGLGEQYF. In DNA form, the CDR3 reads TGTGCCACCAGTGAAGGTCTGGGTGAGCAGTACTTC.